A single sample gave rise to the 10 T cell receptor beta chains below, sequenced in a study of beta chain features in type 1 diabetes. The isolated RNA, all of it, was reverse transcribed, so expressed TCRB transcripts were what got sequenced. Sequencing was performed with immunoSEQ multiplex PCR; in TCRdb, only in-frame clones are kept and a portion is missing. The data hold about 290,000 clones, with roughly 8% observed a single time. Sequencing was done on a sample of central memory CD4+ T cells from blood. Receptors originate from a woman aged 18-30 years in good health.

This clone has ten or more counts. J is TRBJ2-1 and V is TRBV7-3, with a weak D call TRBD2 (6 bases). The V end was cut by 5 bases, the J end by 4 bases, with 18 bases between. Germline V lookup: CDR1 SGHTA, CDR2 FQGTGA. This CDR3 spans 16 amino acids. CDR3: CASSPRRERSYNEQFF. The DNA for the CDR3 is TGTGCCAGCAGCCCCCGCCGGGAGCGGTCTTACAATGAGCAGTTCTTC.

This clone was recorded a few times. The chain combines TRBV6-1 with TRBJ2-1; 8 nucleotides agree with TRBD2. The length of the CDR3 is 15 residues. Unmatched junction bases numbered 6, after V lost 4 bases and J lost 4 bases. The germline V gene has CDR1 MNHNS and CDR2 SASEGT. The CDR3, as DNA: TGTGCCAGCAGTGCCAGCGGGGGAGTATACAATGAGCAGTTCTTC. The encoded protein is CASSASGGVYNEQFF.

The J gene is TRBJ1-2, the V gene TRBV18; D is possibly TRBD1 (5 bases). The germline V and J ends were trimmed by 3 bases and 13 bases, with 12 bases remaining between them. The CDR3 has 11 amino acids. CDR1 is KGHSH, CDR2 LQKENI, per germline. In DNA, the CDR3 is TGTGCCAGCTCACCTTCGGGGGGTCCCACCTTC. This gives the protein CASSPSGGPTF.

This clone was counted between two and nine times. Germline is not matched at one junction end, which may reflect a read error. The chain joins TRBV7-7 to TRBJ2-3; tentative D call: TRBD2 (5 bases). This CDR3 has 13 residues. In germline, CDR1 is SSHAT, CDR2 FNYEAQ (reference sequence). In nucleotides, the CDR3 is TGTGCTAGCAGCTTAGGAGGAGCAGATACGCAGTATTTT. This sequence encodes CASSLGGADTQYF.

This clone was seen a handful of times. The CDR3 bases are TGTGCCAGCAGCCTAAATGGGGATACGCAGTATTTT. This sequence encodes CASSLNGDTQYF. This chain uses TRBV11-2 with TRBJ2-3, with D uncertain. In germline, CDR1 is SGHAT, CDR2 FQNNGV. The CDR3 covers 12 residues. Trimming left V 5 bases short and J 6 bases short, with 9 bases between.

The sample holds a few counts of this clone. The genes are TRBV13 and TRBJ2-1, with D unresolved. The V gene lost 5 bases and the J gene lost 3 bases, with 14 bases spanning the gap. Germline-derived CDR1 and CDR2 are PRHDT and FYEKMQ (reference sequence). This CDR3 region has 15 residues. The CDR3 loop is CASSPGWKDYNEQFF. The CDR3 DNA reads as TGTGCCAGCAGCCCTGGCTGGAAGGACTACAATGAGCAGTTCTTC.

The chain recombines TRBV7-7 with TRBJ2-5; 7 nucleotides match TRBD1. CDR3 length: 15 residues. CDR1 SSHAT and CDR2 FNYEAQ come from the germline V gene (reference sequence). V shed 4 bases and J 1 base; nucleotides not matched to a gene: 6. The CDR3: CASSSTTGPQETQYF. In DNA form, the CDR3 reads TGTGCCAGCAGCTCTACGACAGGGCCCCAAGAGACCCAGTACTTC. The variable domain in full, with the rest retrieved from reference TRBV7-7 and TRBJ2-5, is GAGVSQSPRYKVTKRGQDVTLRCDPISSHATLYWYQQALGQGPEFLTYFNYEAQPDKSGLPSDRFSAERPEGSISTLTIQRTEQRDSAMYRCASSSTTGPQETQYFGPGTRLLVL.

In its sample, this clone was seen a few times. This CDR3 is CASRPGQGNQPQHF. The DNA for the CDR3 is TGTGCCAGCAGGCCGGGACAGGGGAATCAGCCCCAGCATTTT. The chain couples TRBV2 to TRBJ1-5; 10 bases are shared with TRBD1. J gave up 4 bases and V 6 bases, and 3 bases lay outside the gene matches. The germline V gene has CDR1 SNHLY and CDR2 FYNNEI. The CDR3 has 14 amino acids. Supplemented by reference TRBV2 and TRBJ1-5, the full variable domain reads EPEVTQTPSHQVTQMGQEVILRCVPISNHLYFYWYRQILGQKVEFLVSFYNNEISEKSEIFDDQFSVERPDGSNFTLKIRSTKLEDSAMYFCASRPGQGNQPQHFGDGTRLSIL.

The gene calls are TRBV30 and TRBJ1-1; no firm D call. The CDR3 is 14 amino acids. Germline V gene lookup returns CDR1 GTSNPN and CDR2 SVGIG (reference sequence). Trimming removed 3 bases from V and 1 base from J, with 12 bases in between. CDR3 loop: CAWSRRETNTEAFF. CDR3 in DNA: TGTGCCTGGAGCCGACGGGAGACGAACACTGAAGCTTTCTTT.

This clone was observed a few times. The CDR3, as DNA: TGTGCCAGCAGCATCGGAGACAGGTTTGGCGGAAACACCATATATTTT. This gives the protein CASSIGDRFGGNTIYF. This rearrangement joins TRBV6-4 to TRBJ1-3, with D possibly matching TRBD1 (6 bases). The CDR3 consists of 16 residues. Between the trimmed V and J ends, which lost 6 bases and 4 bases, there was a span of 19 bases. The germline V gene encodes CDR1 MRHNA and CDR2 SNTAGT.